Each of the 22 T cell receptor beta chains below was sequenced from the same sample in a study of blood T cell repertoires in COVID-19. Profiled with immunoSEQ multiplex PCR; TCRdb holds only in-frame clones, not every one. The repertoire holds about 39,000 clones, approximately 90% seen once, with 2% to 2.5% in the top ten. Sequencing input: peripheral blood. The source is a man between 50 and 59 years old with active COVID-19.

V is TRBV10-3 and J is TRBJ1-1, with a possible D match to TRBD1 (6 bases). V was clipped by 10 bases and J by 2 bases, with 14 bases between them. CDR1 and CDR2 from the germline V gene are ENHRY and SYGVKD. The CDR3 runs 13 residues. The DNA for the CDR3 is TGTGCCACCGGGGGGCAGCAAAACACTGAAGCTTTCTTT. Protein: CATGGQQNTEAFF.

The chain recombines TRBV5-1 with TRBJ2-1; D possibly corresponds to TRBD1 (6 bases). Trimming took off 0 bases at V and 2 bases at J, with 9 bases between the two ends. This CDR3 is built from 15 residues. Looked up from germline, CDR1 is SGHRS and CDR2 is YFSETQ. CDR3 DNA: TGCGCCAGCAGCTTGGCGGACAGTCCCTACAATGAGCAGTTCTTC. Its translation: CASSLADSPYNEQFF.

V gene TRBV9 combines with J gene TRBJ1-2; 9 bases are shared with TRBD1. J was trimmed by 6 bases and V by 4 bases; bases with no gene match: 19. This CDR3 has 18 amino acids. Germline V gene lookup returns CDR1 SGDLS and CDR2 YYNGEE. CDR3 in amino acids: CASSPGATGGLPPDGYTF. The CDR3 DNA reads TGTGCCAGCAGCCCTGGGGCTACAGGGGGCCTTCCCCCGGATGGCTACACCTTC.

V gene TRBV19 combines with J gene TRBJ1-5; 7 positions match TRBD1. Trimming removed 2 bases from V and 1 base from J; junction bases left unmatched: 8. The germline gives CDR1 LNHDA, CDR2 SQIVND (reference sequence). The CDR3 extends over 17 amino acids. CDR3 DNA: TGTGCCAGTAGTATATCCTCGACAGGGCAGAGCAATCAGCCCCAGCATTTT. Translated, it gives CASSISSTGQSNQPQHF.

The chain combines TRBV18 with TRBJ1-1, with D perhaps TRBD1 (6 bases). V lost 0 bases and J lost 8, with 7 bases in between. The germline CDR1 and CDR2 sequences are KGHSH and LQKENI. CDR3 size: 12 residues. CDR3 nucleotides: TGTGCCAGCTCACCACCGGACAGAGAAGCTTTCTTT. Its protein product is CASSPPDREAFF.

V usage is TRBV7-2 and J usage is TRBJ2-3; D not resolved. V lost 2 bases and J 0 bases, leaving 9 bases between the germline ends. This CDR3 has 15 residues. Germline V gene lookup returns CDR1 SGHTA and CDR2 FQGNSA. CDR3: CASSLTVTSTDTQYF. The CDR3 region has the DNA TGTGCCAGCAGCTTAACAGTCACTAGCACAGATACGCAGTATTTT.

The chain recombines TRBV18 with TRBJ2-7; no clear D gene. Trimming shortened V by 4 bases and J by 3 bases, and 7 bases separated the two germline ends. CDR1 and CDR2 from the germline V gene are KGHSH and LQKENI. This CDR3 region has 12 residues. The CDR3 DNA reads TGTGCCAGCTCACTGCAGAACTACGAGCAGTACTTC. Translating it yields CASSLQNYEQYF.

J is TRBJ2-5 and V is TRBV11-2; D perhaps matches TRBD2 (5 bases). The germline V gene has CDR1 SGHAT and CDR2 FQNNGV. The CDR3 loop spans 17 amino acids. Trimming left V 5 bases short and J 0 bases short, with 19 bases between. CDR3 DNA: TGTGCCAGCAGCCAGATACCGGGGATTTTGTACCAAGAGACCCAGTACTTC. Residues: CASSQIPGILYQETQYF.

The rearrangement links TRBV18 to TRBJ1-2; tentatively, D is TRBD1 (5 bases). Germline V gene sequence: CDR1 KGHSH, CDR2 LQKENI. Between the trimmed V and J ends, which lost 2 bases and 3 bases, there was a span of 7 bases. CDR3 length: 13 amino acids. This chain's CDR3 is CASSPEGDYGYTF. In nucleotides, the CDR3 is TGTGCCAGCTCACCAGAAGGGGACTATGGCTACACCTTC.

This chain uses TRBV29-1 with TRBJ1-1; 7 nucleotides match TRBD1. CDR3 length equals 12 residues. Germline assignment: CDR1 SQVTM and CDR2 ANQGSEA. With V trimmed by 7 bases and J by 4 bases, 6 bases remained unmatched. DNA of the CDR3: TGCAGCGCGGGAAGACAGGGCACTGAAGCTTTCTTT. It encodes CSAGRQGTEAFF.

This chain uses TRBV6-5 with TRBJ1-2; TRBD1 matches at 7 bases. After removal of 6 bases from V and 2 bases from J, the junction contained 3 bases not matched to a gene. This CDR3 is built from 13 residues. Germline loops: CDR1 MNHEY, CDR2 SVGAGI. CDR3 DNA: TGTGCCAGCAGAAGAGGGGGCAACTATGGCTACACCTTC. This encodes CASRRGGNYGYTF.

V usage is TRBV7-8 and J usage is TRBJ2-7, with D perhaps matching TRBD1 (5 bases). V lost 3 bases and J 0 bases, leaving 12 bases between the germline ends. This CDR3 is built from 15 residues. CDR1 and CDR2 from the germline V gene are SGHVS and FQNEAQ. The CDR3 sequence is CASSFEADSSYEQYF. DNA for the CDR3: TGTGCCAGCAGCTTTGAGGCCGACAGCTCCTACGAGCAGTACTTC.

The chain carries TRBV10-3 and TRBJ2-7, with 8 bases matching TRBD1. The V gene end was trimmed by 5 bases and the J gene end by 3 bases; junction bases not matched to a gene: 6. CDR1 and CDR2 from the germline V gene are ENHRY and SYGVKD. The CDR3 has 14 residues. The CDR3 coding sequence is TGTGCCATCAGTCCTGGACAGGGTGGCTACGAGCAGTACTTC. It is translated as CAISPGQGGYEQYF.

The J gene is TRBJ2-3, the V gene TRBV6-6; D may be TRBD2 (5 bases). Trimming left V 3 bases short and J 0 bases short, with 13 bases between. The CDR3 covers 16 residues. The germline gives CDR1 MNHNY, CDR2 SVGAGI (reference sequence). The CDR3 coding sequence is TGTGCCAGCAGTTATTTGAGGGAAAAAAGCACAGATACGCAGTATTTT. Encoded protein: CASSYLREKSTDTQYF.

In DNA form, the CDR3 reads TGTGCCAGCAGTTTTGAGATAAACACTGAAGCTTTCTTT. This codes for CASSFEINTEAFF. The chain links TRBV5-5 to TRBJ1-1; no clear D. V was clipped by 5 bases and J by 2 bases, with 10 bases between them. The CDR3 sequence is 13 residues long. Germline CDR1 SGHKS, CDR2 YYEKEE (reference sequence).

The chain carries TRBV19 and TRBJ1-1; 8 bases map to TRBD1. This CDR3 has 14 residues. Germline V gives CDR1 LNHDA, CDR2 SQIVND (reference sequence). V dropped 5 bases and J dropped 5; count of bases not matched to a gene: 7. CDR3 in amino acids: CASSGSRGQTEAFF. In DNA form, the CDR3 reads TGTGCCAGTAGTGGGTCCAGGGGGCAAACTGAAGCTTTCTTT.

The rearrangement links TRBV28 to TRBJ1-1, with 8 positions matching TRBD1. V dropped 8 bases and J dropped 8; count of bases not matched to a gene: 13. Germline lookup yields CDR1 MDHEN and CDR2 SYDVKM. There are 14 residues in the CDR3. The DNA of the CDR3 is TGTGCCAGCCTAGACGACCAGGGGGCAAAAGAAGCTTTCTTT. Translating it yields CASLDDQGAKEAFF.

This clone was seen more than once but under ten times. The V call is TRBV2, the J call TRBJ1-5; TRBD1 matches at 8 bases. Germline lookup yields CDR1 SNHLY and CDR2 FYNNEI. The ends lost 8 bases at V and 3 bases at J; junction bases unmatched: 6. CDR3 length: 14 amino acids. CDR3 DNA: TGTGCCAGCGAGGACAGGGCCTTCAATCAGCCCCAGCATTTT. Amino acid sequence: CASEDRAFNQPQHF.

The gene calls are TRBV7-2 and TRBJ2-5, with D unresolved. The CDR3 length is 14 residues. Germline V gene sequence: CDR1 SGHTA, CDR2 FQGNSA. Deletions cut 5 bases from V and 1 base from J, with 11 bases between. CDR3 DNA: TGTGCCAGCAGCCCTTGGGCGACCCAAGAGACCCAGTACTTC. Protein sequence: CASSPWATQETQYF.

This sequence joins TRBV27 and TRBJ1-1; D is possibly TRBD1 (6 bases). Germline assignment: CDR1 MNHEY and CDR2 SMNVEV (reference sequence). The CDR3 length is 14 residues. V lost 3 bases and J 6 bases, leaving 14 bases between the germline ends. This CDR3 is CASSLGSGGPEAFF. CDR3 nucleotide sequence: TGTGCCAGCAGTTTGGGGTCGGGGGGCCCTGAAGCTTTCTTT.

This clone was detected a few times. J is TRBJ1-6 and V is TRBV7-6, with TRBD1 matching over 7 bases. The J segment lost 1 base and the V segment lost 0 bases, leaving 6 bases of the junction unmatched. The CDR3 is 18 residues long. Germline V gene lookup returns CDR1 SGHVS and CDR2 FNYEAQ. The CDR3 nucleotides read TGTGCCAGCAGCTTAGCGTCGACAGGGACGTCCTATAATTCACCCCTCCACTTT. Translation gives CASSLASTGTSYNSPLHF.

By share of the sample, this clone is medium-sized. This sequence joins TRBV4-2 and TRBJ2-1; maybe TRBD1 (5 bases). Trimming removed 0 bases from V and 8 bases from J, with 20 bases in between. Germline V gene data show CDR1 as LGHNA and CDR2 as YNFKEQ. The CDR3 has 17 residues. The CDR3 nucleotides read TGTGCCAGCAGCCAAGAAGATCCTCTCCAATCCAGGGATGAGCAGTTCTTC. It translates to CASSQEDPLQSRDEQFF.